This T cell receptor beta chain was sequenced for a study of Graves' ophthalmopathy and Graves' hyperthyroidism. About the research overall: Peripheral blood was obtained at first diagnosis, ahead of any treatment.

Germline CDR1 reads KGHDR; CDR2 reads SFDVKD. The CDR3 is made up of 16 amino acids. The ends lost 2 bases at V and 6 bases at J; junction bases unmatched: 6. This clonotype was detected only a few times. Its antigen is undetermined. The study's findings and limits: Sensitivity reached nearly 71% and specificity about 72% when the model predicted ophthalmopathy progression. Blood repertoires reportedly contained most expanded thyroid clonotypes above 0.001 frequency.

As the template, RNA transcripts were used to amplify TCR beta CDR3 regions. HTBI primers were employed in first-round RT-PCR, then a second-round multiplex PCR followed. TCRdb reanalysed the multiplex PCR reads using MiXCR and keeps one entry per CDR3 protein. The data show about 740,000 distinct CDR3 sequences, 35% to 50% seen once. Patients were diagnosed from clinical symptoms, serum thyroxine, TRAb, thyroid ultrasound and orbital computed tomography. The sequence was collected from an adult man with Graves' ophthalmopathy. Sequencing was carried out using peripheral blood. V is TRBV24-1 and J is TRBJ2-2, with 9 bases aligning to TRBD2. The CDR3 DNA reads TGTGCCACCAGTGATTCAACACGACTAGCGGCCGGGGAGCTGTTTTTT. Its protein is CATSDSTRLAAGELFF.